This T cell receptor beta chain was profiled in a study of shared clonotypes between healthy human individuals (dated by TCRdb to the early 2020s). About the investigation overall: A couple of women and three men aged 18 to 49 years were included in the cohort. Blood TCR repertoires of four to six healthy adults were deeply sequenced to estimate repertoire size and the extent of clonotype sharing between individuals. Different laboratories and diverse techniques were used to prepare libraries and sequence TCR repertoires, to increase sequencing depth and limit assay-specific biases. Each donor's leukapheresis produced roughly between roughly 0.94 and 9.5 billion PBMCs. For each donor, CD4 naive and CD4 memory were each run on three plates, CD8 naive on two plates, and CD8 memory on one plate.

The donors were healthy, HIV-negative adults who had no recently reported acute infections or vaccinations. All donors were Caucasian adults living in Nashville, Tennessee, USA. CD4+ T cells were enriched by magnetic negative selection; naive cells were then positively selected on CD45RA, and the negative fraction formed the memory subset. Blood was collected by leukapheresis, and PBMCs were isolated by Ficoll-Histopaque density gradient centrifugation and then cryopreserved in liquid nitrogen vapor phase. Purity and quantity of every magnetically sorted T cell population were checked by analytical flow cytometry. Genomic DNA was isolated from every sorted fraction and measured by UV absorbance on a Nanodrop 2000c. V gives up 4 bases and J gives up 4 bases, and the segment between their germline ends measures 11 bases. The CDR3 goes from the cysteine to the phenylalanine over 13 residues. Just CDR3 DNA is preserved here, 39 bases in frame from base 1. From a lookup of the germline V gene, CDR1 and CDR2 are SGHRS and YFSETQ.

Overall results and qualifications from the work: Naive subsets generally had larger estimated clonotype richness than memory subsets did. The small number of donors limited the genetic and exposure-history diversity represented. Pairwise subsampling indicated that sequencing depth was expected to affect the degree of clonotype sharing among donors. Rarefaction of sorted-subset datasets indicated incomplete sequencing despite the large sequencing depth. Only blood was sampled, and tissue TCR repertoires likely differ from those in blood. When a handful of donors were compared, the shared fraction of clonotypes was approximately 5% for naive CD4, less than 4% for naive CD8, 2.3% for memory CD4, and approximately 0.4% for memory CD8. Higher generation probabilities were observed for clonotypes shared by all four sorted-subset donors than for non-shared clonotypes.

Concerning this clone itself: The target of this receptor is not known. Within one base of it there is no much larger clone, and no base qualities were kept.

Using the deep immunoSEQ assay, multiplex PCR amplified TCR CDR3 regions from genomic DNA. For each cell subset, the extracted genomic DNA was distributed evenly across all wells of several immunoSEQ 96-well plates, and each plate served as one replicate. For sorted subsets, each replicate PCR was loaded with 200 ng genomic DNA, equivalent to 32,000 or so T cell genomes. Purified libraries were quantified with a Qubit 3.0 fluorometer, sized on a Bioanalyzer 2100, and re-quantified with the KAPA Library Quantification kit. Every immunoSEQ 96-well plate was sequenced on a dedicated single-read 150-cycle Illumina NextSeq 550 flow cell. From the authors' description of their analysis: Because only junctional sequences without quality scores were contained in the immunoSEQ output, filtering matching that applied to full-length reads could not be performed. To assign V/J genes and CDR3, sequences were annotated using PyIR, a Python wrapper for IgBLAST v1.9, with IMGT germline references. Reads with weak V/J assignments (E-value above 1e-6), missing CDR3, stop codons, out-of-frame junctions, or ambiguous translated residues were removed. V3J clonotypes were defined by identical inferred V gene, J gene, and CDR3 amino acid sequence. The percentage overlap between two repertoires was calculated by dividing the number of shared unique clonotypes by the size of the smaller repertoire. Richness of each repertoire was evaluated using RTK rarefaction, the Chao1 estimator, and Recon v2.1 estimates of unobserved clonotypes. Generation probabilities for all TCRbeta clonotypes obtained by the gDNA method from a handful of donors were computed using OLGA. The immuneACCESS repertoire file appears here via TCRdb, limited to in-frame rearrangements. These files lack a portion of the clones; in checked studies, under half of the deficit traces to unresolved V genes, and the cause of the others is not known. That table furnishes V, J and clone size, whereas the DNA furnished D and trimming. This sample has millions of clones in its table, and 85% to 95% of those were observed once. Clones ranked in the top ten supply 0.1% to 0.15% of the sample.

This clonotype was obtained from a man younger than 30 in good health. The sample comprised naive CD4+ T cells sorted from blood. The cell subset or site label on this specimen signifies: CD45RA+ positively selected. The rearrangement joined TRBV5-1 to TRBJ2-5; 6 matching bases give a weak D call of TRBD1. At the DNA level, the sequence is TGCGCCAGCAGCAACAGAGGGGGAGAGACCCAGTACTTC. This gives the protein CASSNRGGETQYF.